This T cell receptor (beta chain) was captured by sequencing in a study of OX40 agonist ivuxolimab in advanced cancers. Regarding the complete study: Ivuxolimab was a fully human IgG2 agonistic monoclonal antibody targeting the costimulatory receptor OX40 (CD134). Intravenous ivuxolimab was administered to patients every 2 weeks at six dose levels: 0.01, 0.1, 0.3, 1.5, 3 and 10 mg/kg. Of the approximately 50 dose-escalation patients, hepatocellular carcinoma was present in around 20, melanoma in roughly 15, renal cell carcinoma in 9 and head and neck cancer in 9. In the dose-escalation cohort, more than 75% of patients were male, and the mean age was approximately 60 years, with a range of about 23 to 90. Patients were allowed to have had prior anti-PD-1, anti-PD-L1 or anti-CTLA-4 therapy, and around two fifths of the dose-escalation patients had been treated with checkpoint inhibitors. Partial responses occurred in three dose-escalation patients, of whom one had hepatocellular carcinoma and two had cutaneous melanoma. Peripheral TCRbeta sequencing was intended to test whether TCR sequence diversity was altered and clonal T-cell expansion was caused by ivuxolimab. The monotherapy dose-escalation portion (N = 52 patients) of the phase I ivuxolimab trial is reported in the paper. Beyond this particular receptor, the publication reports: After ivuxolimab, expanded clones were on average more numerous among CD8+ T cells than among CD4+ T cells. Low levels of normalized T-cell clonal expansion were also shown by some nonresponding patients. At doses of 0.1 to 3.0 mg/kg, clonal expansion of both CD4+ and CD8+ blood T cells was observed from baseline to week 6. In partial responders in the 0.1-3.0 mg/kg groups, normalized peripheral clonal expansion was found to be among the lowest, especially among CD8+ T cells. Antigen specificity was not determined for the clonally expanded peripheral T cells.

A word on this clone: The antigen this receptor binds is unknown. It has no much larger one-base neighbor in the sample; base qualities were not kept.

The trial excluded patients who had a history of autoimmune disease or who were on systemic immunosuppression. Peripheral blood for TCR sequencing was collected from all dose cohorts at baseline, on cycle 4 day 1, and on cycle 7 day 1. Samples came from an open-label, multicenter, first-in-human phase I dose-escalation trial of ivuxolimab. The trial enrolled adults with locally advanced or metastatic head and neck squamous cell, hepatocellular, melanoma or renal cell carcinoma. CD4+ and CD8+ T cells were sorted separately from peripheral blood before TCR sequencing. Genomic DNA was isolated from the sorted cells so that the TCRbeta CDR3 region could be sequenced. TCRbeta CDR3 regions were sequenced using the immunoSEQ Assay. TCRdb carries this immuneACCESS record with in-frame sequences only. Its versions omit some clonotypes, under half of them owing to an unresolved V gene in the studies checked, with the rest unexplained. The sample yields approximately 47,000 clones; around 90% were counted once. 5.5% to 8.5% of the sample goes to the ten largest clones.

The CDR3 numbers 14 residues from cysteine through phenylalanine. Of all the DNA, just the CDR3 is kept, 42 bases in frame from base 1. Via the germline V gene (reference sequence), CDR1 is SGHNT and CDR2 YYREEE. V is pruned by 4 bases and J by 5 bases, leaving 8 bases of the junction without a gene match. The receptor chain draws on TRBV5-4 and TRBJ2-5, with 7 junctional bases fitting TRBD2. This clonotype was sampled from an adult with an advanced solid tumor such as melanoma, head and neck, liver or kidney cancer. The sequencing used CD4+ or CD8+ T cells sorted from blood, collected in a trial of the OX40 agonist ivuxolimab. Here the CDR3 is given as CASSATSEWETQYF. The nucleotides are TGTGCCAGCAGCGCTACTAGCGAGTGGGAGACCCAGTACTTC.